The 14 T cell receptor beta chains given below trace back to one sample, sequenced in a study of response to subunit inactivated influenza vaccine. TCRdb redid the calling of the RT-PCR reads with MiXCR, one entry per CDR3 protein. Among approximately 170,000 distinct CDR3 sequences listed, less than 15% were seen once. This sample also belongs to another study, concerning T cells expressing NK-cell markers. That work adds: UMI-tagged 5'RACE template switching yielded the TCR beta cDNA.

Sequencing was performed on CD8+ T cells sorted from PBMCs, taken roughly 13 days after vaccination. All receptors come from a man in his forties or fifties who received an inactivated influenza vaccine.

The chain is built from TRBV6-1 and TRBJ2-7, with TRBD1 matching over 7 bases. The junction had 9 bases not matched to a gene; V was cut back by 5 bases and J by 2 bases. The length of the CDR3 is 15 residues. Germline CDR1 reads MNHNS; CDR2 reads SASEGT. CDR3 protein: CASSPPGQPTYEQYF. Written as DNA, the CDR3 is TGTGCCAGCAGTCCCCCGGGACAGCCAACCTACGAGCAGTACTTC.

This clonotype was counted between two and nine times. The chain is built from TRBV6-2 or TRBV6-3 and TRBJ2-1; 9 bases line up with TRBD1. The junction had 5 bases not matched to a gene; V was cut back by 0 bases and J by 8 bases. This CDR3 has 15 residues. Looked up from germline, CDR1 is MNHEY and CDR2 is SVGEGT. CDR3 loop: CASSYSGTGFYEQFF. The DNA of the CDR3 is TGTGCCAGCAGTTACTCGGGGACAGGGTTCTATGAGCAGTTCTTC.

There are many counts of this clonotype. V usage is TRBV4-2 and J usage is TRBJ2-1; D not resolved. The V end lost 0 bases, the J end lost 3 bases, and 6 bases lay between the germline ends. This CDR3 has 14 amino acids. Germline V gene data show CDR1 as LGHNA and CDR2 as YNFKEQ. The CDR3 sequence is CASSQDSDYNEQFF. CDR3 DNA sequence: TGTGCCAGCAGCCAAGATTCCGACTACAATGAGCAGTTCTTC.

This clonotype was observed a handful of times. J is TRBJ1-6 and V is TRBV19; D not resolved. Per germline, CDR1 LNHDA and CDR2 SQIVND (reference sequence). The CDR3 length is 14 residues. The ends were cut back, 5 bases at V and 7 bases at J, with 12 bases in the middle. In nucleotides, the CDR3 is TGTGCCAGTAGTCCCCGGACTTACAATTCACCCCTCCACTTT. Translation gives CASSPRTYNSPLHF.

This clonotype was recorded a few times. The chain is built from TRBV30 and TRBJ2-7; D call uncertain. Germline values: CDR1 GTSNPN, CDR2 SVGIG (reference sequence). The CDR3 consists of 11 residues. V was trimmed by 2 bases and J by 6 bases, leaving 8 bases between them. CDR3 in DNA: TGTGCCTGGAGTACTACGCCCGAGCAGTACTTC. This encodes CAWSTTPEQYF. The entire variable domain, with the rest obtained from reference TRBV30 and TRBJ2-7, is as follows: SQTIHQWPATLVQPVGSPLSLECTVEGTSNPNLYWYRQAAGRGLQLLFYSVGIGQISSEVPQNLSASRPQDRQFILSSKKLLLSDSGFYLCAWSTTPEQYFGPGTRLTVT.

This clonotype has a count of ten or more. The chain joins TRBV29-1 to TRBJ2-1; D perhaps matches TRBD2 (5 bases). Germline-derived CDR1 and CDR2 are SQVTM and ANQGSEA. The CDR3 loop spans 11 amino acids. V shed 5 bases and J shed 4 bases, with 6 bases lying between them. In DNA form, the CDR3 reads TGCAGCGTTCCGGGGTACAATGAGCAGTTCTTC. This codes for CSVPGYNEQFF.

Ten or more counts support this clonotype. The rearrangement uses TRBV7-8 and TRBJ2-1, with 9 bases fitting TRBD2. J gave up 1 base and V 5 bases, and 12 bases lay outside the gene matches. From germline, CDR1 is SGHVS and CDR2 FQNEAQ. The CDR3 is made up of 18 amino acids. The CDR3 nucleotides read TGTGCCAGCAGCGTAGGTCTGCGGGAGGGCGATTCCTACAATGAGCAGTTCTTC. It specifies CASSVGLREGDSYNEQFF. The full variable domain, its missing parts supplied by reference TRBV7-8 and TRBJ2-1, is GAGVSQSPRYKVAKRGQDVALRCDPISGHVSLFWYQQALGQGPEFLTYFQNEAQLDKSGLPSDRFFAERPEGSVSTLKIQRTQQEDSAVYLCASSVGLREGDSYNEQFFGPGTRLTVL.

CDR3 sequence: CAISEGLDFGEQYF. CDR3 sequence (DNA): TGTGCCATCAGTGAAGGCCTTGACTTCGGCGAGCAGTACTTC. This chain uses TRBV10-3 with TRBJ2-7, with D hard to call. The germline V and J ends were trimmed by 3 bases and 6 bases, with 15 bases remaining between them. Per germline, CDR1 ENHRY and CDR2 SYGVKD. The CDR3 is 14 amino acids.

The rearrangement uses TRBV6-1 and TRBJ1-6, with D possibly being TRBD1 (5 bases). CDR3 length: 14 amino acids. Germline lookup yields CDR1 MNHNS and CDR2 SASEGT. Trimming took off 6 bases at V and 7 bases at J, with 13 bases between the two ends. The chain's CDR3 is CASSSGLWNSPLHF. In DNA, the CDR3 is TGTGCCAGCAGCTCAGGGCTATGGAATTCACCCCTCCACTTT.

In this sample, this clonotype turned up a few times. The chain combines TRBV5-6 with TRBJ2-5, with D unresolved. The CDR3 extends over 16 amino acids. V lost 4 bases and J 3 bases, leaving 19 bases between the germline ends. Per the germline V gene, CDR1 is SGHDT and CDR2 is YYEEEE. CDR3: CASSHAVTAAKETQYF. In nucleotides, the CDR3 is TGTGCCAGCAGCCACGCAGTTACGGCCGCCAAAGAGACCCAGTACTTC.

The rearrangement uses TRBV7-9 and TRBJ2-2, with D hard to call. Germline V gives CDR1 SEHNR, CDR2 FQNEAQ (reference sequence). This CDR3 is 15 amino acids long. V lost 1 base, J lost 3 bases, and 9 bases lay in between. The CDR3 protein is CASSLGRWDTGELFF. In DNA form, the CDR3 reads TGTGCCAGCAGCTTAGGAAGATGGGACACCGGGGAGCTGTTTTTT.

The rearrangement joins TRBV12-3 or TRBV12-4 to TRBJ2-3, with 12 bases identical to TRBD2. J lost 2 bases, V lost 6 bases, and 3 bases had no gene match. This CDR3 has 15 residues. As DNA, the CDR3 is TGTGCCAGCAGCAGACTAGCGGGGGCCACAGATACGCAGTATTTT. Translated, it gives CASSRLAGATDTQYF.

This clonotype was picked up a small number of times. This sequence joins TRBV20-1 and TRBJ2-5; D might be TRBD2 (5 bases). This CDR3 is built from 19 residues. V was clipped by 5 bases and J by 1 base, with 29 bases between them. Germline CDR1 is DFQATT and CDR2 is SNEGSKA (reference sequence). CDR3 DNA sequence: TGCAGTGCTCCCTCTCCCGGCGCTTCGGAGAGGGTCCCCCAAGAGACCCAGTACTTC. Protein: CSAPSPGASERVPQETQYF.

The rearrangement joins TRBV10-2 to TRBJ2-5, with TRBD2 identical over 8 bases. Trimming took 8 bases from V and 4 from J; bases not matched to a gene: 9. Germline-derived CDR1 and CDR2 are WSHSY and SAAADI. This CDR3 is built from 14 residues. The CDR3 reads CASHGTSLPETQYF. CDR3 nucleotide sequence: TGCGCCAGCCACGGGACTAGTCTTCCAGAGACCCAGTACTTC.